A selection of T cell receptor beta chains follows, all from one sample in a study of glioma-infiltrating T cells after dendritic cell vaccination. Repertoires were generated with immunoSEQ multiplex PCR, while TCRdb's copy carries only in-frame clones and drops some. The sample has 100,000 or so clones; less than 90% are singletons. The sequencing here drew on blood, taken after dendritic cell vaccination. The receptors were gathered from a human donor with glioblastoma. The CDR3 runs from the conserved cysteine through the conserved F or W. The D gene is left open where the match is weak. Some rows have no size entry. The others give once, few or many, or a class for an expanded clone.

j_call,clone_size,v_call,d_call,cdr3_aa,cdr3_nt
TRBJ2-1,once,TRBV7-2,TRBD2,CASSSSGRFNEQFF,TGTGCCAGCAGTTCTAGCGGGAGGTTCAATGAGCAGTTCTTC
TRBJ2-2,once,TRBV9,TRBD2,CASSVGSGGPSSAGELFF,TGTGCCAGCAGCGTAGGATCGGGAGGGCCGTCCTCGGCCGGGGAGCTGTTTTTT
TRBJ2-7,.,TRBV4-1,TRBD2,CASSQDLAGGSYEQYF,TGCGCCAGCAGCCAAGATCTAGCGGGGGGCTCGTACGAGCAGTACTTC
TRBJ1-5,once,TRBV7-2,TRBD1,CASSLFQGGQPQHF,TGTGCCAGCAGCTTGTTCCAGGGGGGACAGCCCCAGCATTTT
TRBJ2-2,.,TRBV4-2,TRBD2,CASSQYGLAGGPGTGELFF,TGTGCCAGCAGCCAATACGGACTAGCGGGGGGGCCTGGCACCGGGGAGCTGTTTTTT
TRBJ1-1,.,TRBV7-9,.,CASSLQVTEAFF,TGTGCCAGCAGCCTACAGGTTACTGAAGCTTTCTTT
TRBJ2-5,.,TRBV7-8,TRBD2,CASSSWGTGRRELTLYQETQYF,TGTGCCAGCAGCTCTTGGGGTACCGGGAGGCGGGAGCTCACTTTGTACCAAGAGACCCAGTACTTC
TRBJ2-7,.,TRBV5-6,TRBD1,CASSSGTGGLSYEQYF,TGTGCCAGCAGCTCCGGGACAGGGGGACTCTCCTACGAGCAGTACTTC
TRBJ1-2,.,TRBV19,.,CASIGGPNYGYTF,TGTGCCAGTATAGGGGGACCGAACTATGGCTACACCTTC
TRBJ1-1,.,TRBV5-4,TRBD1,CASSLDRQGWGAFF,TGTGCCAGCAGCTTGGACAGACAGGGGTGGGGAGCTTTCTTT
TRBJ2-7,.,TRBV4-1,.,CASSQDRFIERGYEQYF,TGCGCCAGCAGCCAAGATCGTTTCATCGAGAGGGGGTACGAGCAGTACTTC
TRBJ1-4,few,TRBV6-5,.,CASSQASTEKLFF,TGTGCCAGCAGTCAGGCCAGTACCGAAAAACTGTTTTTT
TRBJ1-1,.,TRBV19,.,CASSHDLVGRGAEAFF,TGTGCCAGTAGTCACGATTTGGTAGGACGGGGGGCTGAAGCTTTCTTT
TRBJ1-5,.,TRBV15,.,CATSRDLSGLGGNQPQHF,TGTGCCACCAGCAGAGATCTCTCGGGGTTGGGTGGCAATCAGCCCCAGCATTTT
TRBJ2-2,.,TRBV2,TRBD1,CASSAPGGNTGELFF,TGTGCCAGCAGTGCCCCAGGGGGTAACACCGGGGAGCTGTTTTTT
TRBJ1-1,.,TRBV6-1,TRBD1,CASSADRANTEAFF,TGTGCCAGCAGTGCGGACAGGGCAAACACTGAAGCTTTCTTT
TRBJ2-5,.,TRBV15,.,CATSRGGGQETQYF,TGTGCCACCAGCAGAGGGGGAGGCCAAGAGACCCAGTACTTC
TRBJ2-3,.,TRBV19,TRBD2,CASSIAGGYTDTQYF,TGTGCCAGTAGTATAGCGGGAGGGTACACAGATACGCAGTATTTT
TRBJ1-2,.,TRBV5-7,.,CASSLDRANYGYTF,TGTGCCAGCAGCTTGGACAGGGCGAACTATGGCTACACCTTC
TRBJ2-2,.,TRBV7-3,TRBD2,CASSYRTSGGGAGELFF,TGTGCCAGCAGCTACAGGACTAGCGGGGGGGGAGCCGGGGAGCTGTTTTTT
TRBJ1-1,.,TRBV6-5,.,CASSGQVNTEAFF,TGTGCCAGCAGTGGCCAGGTGAACACTGAAGCTTTCTTT
TRBJ1-4,.,TRBV2,.,CASMLRGTNEKLFF,TGTGCCAGCATGCTCAGGGGAACTAATGAAAAACTGTTTTTT